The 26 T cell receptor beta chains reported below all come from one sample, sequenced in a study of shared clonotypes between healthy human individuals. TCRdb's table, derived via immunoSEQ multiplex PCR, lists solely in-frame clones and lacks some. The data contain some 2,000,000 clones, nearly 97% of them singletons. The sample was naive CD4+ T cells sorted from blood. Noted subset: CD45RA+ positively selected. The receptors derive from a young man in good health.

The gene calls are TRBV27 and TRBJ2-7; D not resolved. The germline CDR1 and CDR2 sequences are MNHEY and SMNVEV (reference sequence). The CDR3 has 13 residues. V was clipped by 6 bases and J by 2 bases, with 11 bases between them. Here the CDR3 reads CASRRMMTYEQYF. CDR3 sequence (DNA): TGTGCCAGCAGAAGAATGATGACCTACGAGCAGTACTTC.

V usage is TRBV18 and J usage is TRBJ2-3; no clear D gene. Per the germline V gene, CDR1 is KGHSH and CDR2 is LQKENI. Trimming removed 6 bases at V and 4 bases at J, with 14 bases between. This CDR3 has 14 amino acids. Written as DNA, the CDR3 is TGTGCCAGCTCGCCCAATGCCATTTCAGATACGCAGTATTTT. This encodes CASSPNAISDTQYF.

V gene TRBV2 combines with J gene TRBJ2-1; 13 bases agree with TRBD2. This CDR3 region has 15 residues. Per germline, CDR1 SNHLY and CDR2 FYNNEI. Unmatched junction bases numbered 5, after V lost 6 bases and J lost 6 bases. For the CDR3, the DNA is TGTGCCAGCAGGGGGACTAGCGGGGCTAGCAATGAGCAGTTCTTC. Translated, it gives CASRGTSGASNEQFF.

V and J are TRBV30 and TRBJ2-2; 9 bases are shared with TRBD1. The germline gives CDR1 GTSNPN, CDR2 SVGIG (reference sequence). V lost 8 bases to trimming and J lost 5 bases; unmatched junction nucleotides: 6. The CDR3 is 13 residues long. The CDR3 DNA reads TGTGCCGGGGGGACAGGGCAGACCGGGGAGCTGTTTTTT. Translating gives CAGGTGQTGELFF.

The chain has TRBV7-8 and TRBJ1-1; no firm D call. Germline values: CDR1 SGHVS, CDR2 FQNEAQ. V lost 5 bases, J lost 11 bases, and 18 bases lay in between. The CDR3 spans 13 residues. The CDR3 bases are TGTGCCAGCAGCCAAGAGTCCCCCAACCTCGCTTTCTTT. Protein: CASSQESPNLAFF.

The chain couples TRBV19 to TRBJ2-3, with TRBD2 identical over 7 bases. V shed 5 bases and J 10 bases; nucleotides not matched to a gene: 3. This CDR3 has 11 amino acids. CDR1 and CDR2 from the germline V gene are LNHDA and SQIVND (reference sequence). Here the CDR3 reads CASSSGGPQYF. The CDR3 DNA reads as TGTGCCAGTAGTTCGGGGGGTCCGCAGTATTTT.

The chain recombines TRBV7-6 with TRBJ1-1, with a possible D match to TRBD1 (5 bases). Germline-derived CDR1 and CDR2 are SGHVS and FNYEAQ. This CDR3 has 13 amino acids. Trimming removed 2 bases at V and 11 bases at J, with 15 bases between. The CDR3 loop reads CASSLRLGDTAFF. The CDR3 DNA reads TGTGCCAGCAGCTTACGGTTAGGGGATACGGCTTTCTTT.

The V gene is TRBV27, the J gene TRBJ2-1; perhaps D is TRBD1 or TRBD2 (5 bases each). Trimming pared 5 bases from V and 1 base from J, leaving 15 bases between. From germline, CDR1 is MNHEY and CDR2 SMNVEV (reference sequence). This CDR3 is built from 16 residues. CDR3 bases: TGTGCCAGCAGTCCCCGGGACCTTCCTTCCTACAATGAGCAGTTCTTC. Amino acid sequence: CASSPRDLPSYNEQFF.

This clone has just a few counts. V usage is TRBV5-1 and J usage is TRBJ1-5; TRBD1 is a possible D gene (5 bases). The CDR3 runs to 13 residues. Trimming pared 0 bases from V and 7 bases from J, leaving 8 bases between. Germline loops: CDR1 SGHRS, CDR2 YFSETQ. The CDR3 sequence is CASSLDGAQPQHF. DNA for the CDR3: TGCGCCAGCAGCTTGGACGGGGCCCAGCCCCAGCATTTT. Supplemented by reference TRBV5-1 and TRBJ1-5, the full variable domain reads KAGVTQTPRYLIKTRGQQVTLSCSPISGHRSVSWYQQTPGQGLQFLFEYFSETQRNKGNFPGRFSGRQFSNSRSEMNVSTLELGDSALYLCASSLDGAQPQHFGDGTRLSIL.

CDR3: CASSRGGSTSTDTQYF. The CDR3 DNA is TGTGCCAGTTCTCGTGGCGGGAGTACGAGCACAGATACGCAGTATTTT. The chain carries TRBV19 and TRBJ2-3; 7 positions match TRBD2. The ends lost 8 bases at V and 0 bases at J; junction bases unmatched: 11. Germline V gene lookup returns CDR1 LNHDA and CDR2 SQIVND (reference sequence). The CDR3 runs to 16 residues.

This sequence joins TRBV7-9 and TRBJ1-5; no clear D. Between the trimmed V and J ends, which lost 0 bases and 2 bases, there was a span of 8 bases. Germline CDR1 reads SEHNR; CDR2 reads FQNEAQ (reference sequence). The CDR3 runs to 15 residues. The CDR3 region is CASSLAGLGNQPQHF. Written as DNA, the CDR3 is TGTGCCAGCAGCTTAGCAGGGTTAGGCAATCAGCCCCAGCATTTT.

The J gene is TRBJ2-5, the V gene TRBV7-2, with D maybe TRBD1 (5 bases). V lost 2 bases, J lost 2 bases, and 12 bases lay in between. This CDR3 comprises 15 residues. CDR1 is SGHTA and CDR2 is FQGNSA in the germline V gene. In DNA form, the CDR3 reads TGTGCCAGCAGCTTATGGCAGGGCTTGCAAGAGACCCAGTACTTC. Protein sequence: CASSLWQGLQETQYF.

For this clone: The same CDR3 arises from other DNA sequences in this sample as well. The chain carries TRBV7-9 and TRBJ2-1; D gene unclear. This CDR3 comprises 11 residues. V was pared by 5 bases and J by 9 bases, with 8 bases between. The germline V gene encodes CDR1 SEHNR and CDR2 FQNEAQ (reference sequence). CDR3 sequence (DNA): TGTGCCAGCAGCCCCTTAACTGAGCAGTTCTTC. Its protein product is CASSPLTEQFF. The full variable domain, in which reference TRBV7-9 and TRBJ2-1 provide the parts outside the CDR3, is DTGVSQNPRHKITKRGQNVTFRCDPISEHNRLYWYRQTLGQGPEFLTYFQNEAQLEKSRLLSDRFSAERPKGSFSTLEIQRTEQGDSAMYLCASSPLTEQFFGPGTRLTVL.

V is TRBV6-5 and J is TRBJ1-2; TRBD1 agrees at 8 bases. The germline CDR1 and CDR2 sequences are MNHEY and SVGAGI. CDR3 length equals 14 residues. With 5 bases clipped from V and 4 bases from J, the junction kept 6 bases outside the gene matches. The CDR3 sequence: CASSRQGSSYGYTF. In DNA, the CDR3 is TGTGCCAGCAGTCGACAGGGGTCATCCTATGGCTACACCTTC.

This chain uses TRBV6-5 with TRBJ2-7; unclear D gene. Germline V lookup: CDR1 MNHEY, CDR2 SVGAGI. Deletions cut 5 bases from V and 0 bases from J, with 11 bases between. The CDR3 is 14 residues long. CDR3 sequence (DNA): TGTGCCAGCAGTCCTTACTACGGCTCCTACGAGCAGTACTTC. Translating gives CASSPYYGSYEQYF.

The CDR3 spells CASSFNGGGANVLTF. The CDR3 DNA follows: TGTGCCAGCAGCTTTAATGGTGGTGGGGCCAACGTCCTGACTTTC. The chain links TRBV5-6 to TRBJ2-6, with D unclear. CDR3 length: 15 amino acids. CDR1 SGHDT and CDR2 YYEEEE come from the germline V gene. Trimming removed 2 bases at V and 3 bases at J, with 9 bases between.

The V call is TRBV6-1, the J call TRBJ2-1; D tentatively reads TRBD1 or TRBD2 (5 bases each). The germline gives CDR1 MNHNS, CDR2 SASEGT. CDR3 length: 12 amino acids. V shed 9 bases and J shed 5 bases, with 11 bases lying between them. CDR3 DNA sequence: TGTGCCAGAGGGGTGGGGGACAATGAGCAGTTCTTC. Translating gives CARGVGDNEQFF.

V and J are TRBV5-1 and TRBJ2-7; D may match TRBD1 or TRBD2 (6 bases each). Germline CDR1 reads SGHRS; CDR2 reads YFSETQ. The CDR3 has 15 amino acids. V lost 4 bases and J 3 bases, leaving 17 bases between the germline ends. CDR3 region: CASSAGRGQSYEQYF. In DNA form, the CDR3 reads TGCGCCAGCAGCGCGGGACGAGGACAGAGCTACGAGCAGTACTTC.

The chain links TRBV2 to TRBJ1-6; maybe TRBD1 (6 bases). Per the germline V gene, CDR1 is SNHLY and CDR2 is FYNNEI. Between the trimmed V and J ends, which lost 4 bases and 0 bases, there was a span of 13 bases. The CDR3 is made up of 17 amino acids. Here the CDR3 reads CASSGTGQRSYNSPLHF. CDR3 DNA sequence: TGTGCCAGCAGTGGAACAGGGCAACGCTCCTATAATTCACCCCTCCACTTT.

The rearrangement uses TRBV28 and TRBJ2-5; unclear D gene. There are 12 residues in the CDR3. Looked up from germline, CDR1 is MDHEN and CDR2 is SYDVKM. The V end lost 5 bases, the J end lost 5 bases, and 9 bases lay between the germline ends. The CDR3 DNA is TGTGCCAGCAGTGTCTTAGGGGAGACCCAGTACTTC. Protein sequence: CASSVLGETQYF.

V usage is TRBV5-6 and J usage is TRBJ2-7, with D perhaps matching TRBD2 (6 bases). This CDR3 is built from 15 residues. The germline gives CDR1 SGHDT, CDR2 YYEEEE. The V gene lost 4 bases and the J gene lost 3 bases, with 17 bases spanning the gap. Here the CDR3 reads CASSPGAGRGYEQYF. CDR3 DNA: TGTGCCAGCAGCCCCGGGGCCGGGCGGGGCTACGAGCAGTACTTC. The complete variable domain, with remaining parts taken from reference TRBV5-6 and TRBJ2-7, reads DAGVTQSPTHLIKTRGQQVTLRCSPKSGHDTVSWYQQALGQGPQFIFQYYEEEERQRGNFPDRFSGHQFPNYSSELNVNALLLGDSALYLCASSPGAGRGYEQYFGPGTRLTVT.

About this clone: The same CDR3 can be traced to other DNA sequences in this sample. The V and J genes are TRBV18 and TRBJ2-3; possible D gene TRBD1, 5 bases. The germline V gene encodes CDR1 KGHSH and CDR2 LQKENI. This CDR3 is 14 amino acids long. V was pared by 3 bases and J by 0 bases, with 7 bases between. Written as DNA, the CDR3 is TGTGCCAGCTCACCGCGACAGAGCACAGATACGCAGTATTTT. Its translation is CASSPRQSTDTQYF.

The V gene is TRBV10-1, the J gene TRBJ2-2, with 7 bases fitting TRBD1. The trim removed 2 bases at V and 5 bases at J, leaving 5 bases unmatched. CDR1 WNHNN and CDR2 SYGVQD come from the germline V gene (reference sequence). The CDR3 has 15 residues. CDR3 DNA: TGCGCCAGCAGTGAGAACAGGGGCGGAACCGGGGAGCTGTTTTTT. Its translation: CASSENRGGTGELFF.

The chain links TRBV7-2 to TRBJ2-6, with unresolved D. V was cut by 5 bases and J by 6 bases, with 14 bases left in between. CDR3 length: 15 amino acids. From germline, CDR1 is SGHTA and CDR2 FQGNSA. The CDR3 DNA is TGTGCCAGCAGCGGCCGTAACCATGAGGCCAACGTCCTGACTTTC. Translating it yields CASSGRNHEANVLTF.

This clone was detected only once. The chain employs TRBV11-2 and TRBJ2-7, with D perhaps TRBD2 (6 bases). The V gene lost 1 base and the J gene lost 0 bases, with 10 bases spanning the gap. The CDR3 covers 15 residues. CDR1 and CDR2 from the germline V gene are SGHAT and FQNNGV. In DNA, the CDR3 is TGTGCCAGCAGCTTAGGACGGGAGAGCTCCTACGAGCAGTACTTC. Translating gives CASSLGRESSYEQYF.

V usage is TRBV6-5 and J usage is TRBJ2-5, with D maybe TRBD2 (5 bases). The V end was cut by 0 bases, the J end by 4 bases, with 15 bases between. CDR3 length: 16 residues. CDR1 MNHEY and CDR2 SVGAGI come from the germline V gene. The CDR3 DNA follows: TGTGCCAGCAGTTACTCGTCGCCTAGCCTCCGAGAGACCCAGTACTTC. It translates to CASSYSSPSLRETQYF.